The sequence of this T cell receptor (beta chain) was determined in a study of shared clonotypes between healthy human individuals. The data were produced by immunoSEQ multiplex PCR, yet TCRdb's version contains in-frame clones alone and is incomplete. The sample yields more than 1.2 million clones, 98% seen once. Trimming removed 0 bases from V and 5 bases from J, with 8 bases in between. This CDR3 contains 14 residues. CDR1 is PRHDT and CDR2 is FYEKMQ in the germline V gene (reference sequence). Findings and caveats of the study: It was observed that roughly 4.8% of naive CD4 clonotypes were shared across several donors. Compared with memory subsets, naive subsets generally had larger estimated richness.

A note on this clone: What it recognizes is unknown.

Sequencing used naive CD4+ T cells sorted from blood. The subset: CD45RA+ positively selected. The V call is TRBV13, the J call TRBJ1-5; D is uncertain. This TCR came from a young man in good health. The CDR3 DNA follows: TGTGCCAGCAGCTTAGGTCGCCGGGATCAGCCCCAGCATTTT. Translating gives CASSLGRRDQPQHF.